This T cell receptor (beta chain) was obtained from a study of memory CD4+ T cells and cytomegalovirus serostatus. Overall study: Donors were healthy Belgian adults, several CMV seropositive and 24 seronegative.

Single viable CD3+CD4+CD8-CD45RO+ cells were sorted as the memory CD4+ T cells. CMV serostatus came from serum IgG against pp150, pp28, p38, p52. Per the original data handling: After removing out-of-frame reads, approximately 2 million distinct TCRbeta sequences remained. Clones were sequenced by immunoSEQ multiplex PCR, and TCRdb holds only the in-frame ones, with some missing. V, J and clone size reflect that table, while D and trimming were determined from the DNA. The sample holds tens of thousands of clones; about three quarters are singletons and the top ten take approximately 0.54%. The CDR3 is 13 amino acids. Trimming removed 0 bases from V and 4 bases from J, with 6 bases in between. CDR1 LNHDA and CDR2 SQIVND come from the germline V gene (reference sequence). Broader study findings: Suggested: most of the CMV-linked TCR signature lies in CD4+ memory cells.

As for this clone: Its antigen is not known.

The receptor was derived from an adult in good health and CMV-seronegative. The chain combines TRBV19 with TRBJ1-1; no reliable D call. Sequencing used memory CD4+ T cells from blood. This chain's CDR3 is CASSIEWRTEAFF. The CDR3 DNA reads as TGTGCCAGTAGTATAGAGTGGCGCACTGAAGCTTTCTTT. The variable domain in full, completed from reference TRBV19 and TRBJ1-1, reads DGGITQSPKYLFRKEGQNVTLSCEQNLNHDAMYWYRQDPGQGLRLIYYSQIVNDFQKGDIAEGYSVSREKKESFPLTVTSAQKNPTAFYLCASSIEWRTEAFFGQGTRLTVV.